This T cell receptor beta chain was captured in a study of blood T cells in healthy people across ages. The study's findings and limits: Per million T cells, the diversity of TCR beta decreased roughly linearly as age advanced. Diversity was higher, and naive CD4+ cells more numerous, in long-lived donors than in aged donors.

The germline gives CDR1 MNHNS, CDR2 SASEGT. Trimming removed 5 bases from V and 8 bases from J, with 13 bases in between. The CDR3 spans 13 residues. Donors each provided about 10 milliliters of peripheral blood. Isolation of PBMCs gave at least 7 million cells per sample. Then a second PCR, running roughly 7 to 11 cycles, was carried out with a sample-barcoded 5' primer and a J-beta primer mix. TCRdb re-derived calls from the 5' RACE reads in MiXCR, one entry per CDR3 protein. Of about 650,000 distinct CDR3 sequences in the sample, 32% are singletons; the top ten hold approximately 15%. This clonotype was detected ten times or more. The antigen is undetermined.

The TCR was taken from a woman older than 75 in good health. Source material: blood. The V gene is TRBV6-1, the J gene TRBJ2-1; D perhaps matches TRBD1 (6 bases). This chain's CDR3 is CASSWTAAYEQFF. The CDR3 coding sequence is TGTGCCAGCAGTTGGACAGCCGCGTATGAGCAGTTCTTC.